These 31 T cell receptor beta chains share one sample of origin, sequenced in a study of response to subunit inactivated influenza vaccine. TCRdb reprocessed the RT-PCR reads via MiXCR and lists one record per CDR3 protein. The sample records about 700,000 distinct CDR3 sequences, around 13% being singletons. The sample here was PBMCs from blood, taken roughly 15 days before vaccination. These receptor sequences come from a man aged 50-59 years who received an inactivated influenza vaccine.

In this sample, this clonotype turned up a few times. This chain connects TRBV7-2 to TRBJ2-3; TRBD1 might be the D (6 bases). The CDR3 spans 15 residues. Trimming took off 2 bases at V and 3 bases at J, with 12 bases between the two ends. Per the germline V gene, CDR1 is SGHTA and CDR2 is FQGNSA. In DNA, the CDR3 is TGTGCCAGCAGCTTAAGTTATCAGGGGACAGATACGCAGTATTTT. The encoded protein is CASSLSYQGTDTQYF.

In its sample, this clonotype was seen many times. The junction departs from germline at one end; a sequencing error may be responsible. J is TRBJ2-3 and V is TRBV4-1; D is undetermined. The CDR3 is 13 amino acids. Germline-derived CDR1 and CDR2 are MGHRA and YSYEKL. The CDR3 nucleotides are TGTGCCAGCAGCCAAGAAGGCACAGATACGCAGTATTTT. This gives the protein CASSQEGTDTQYF.

This clonotype came up a few times. The V and J genes are TRBV11-2 and TRBJ2-7; TRBD2 is a possible D gene (5 bases). The CDR3 has 12 residues. The V and J ends lost 0 bases and 5 bases respectively, with 5 bases between them. Germline CDR1 and CDR2: SGHAT and FQNNGV. CDR3 amino acids: CASSLEEDEQYF. The CDR3 DNA sequence: TGTGCCAGCAGCTTAGAGGAGGACGAGCAGTACTTC.

With regard to this clonotype: The junction differs from germline at one of its ends, possibly a read error. The chain couples TRBV29-1 to TRBJ2-5, with TRBD1 identical over 9 bases. CDR3 length: 20 amino acids. Germline V gene sequence: CDR1 SQVTM, CDR2 ANQGSEA. The CDR3 loop is CSVEMIGLGTGRLYHETQYF. The CDR3 DNA sequence: TGCAGCGTTGAAATGATCGGACTAGGGACAGGGAGACTTTACCACGAGACCCAGTACTTC.

The chain employs TRBV6-5 and TRBJ2-7, with D possibly TRBD2 on 6 matching bases. The V and J ends lost 2 bases and 6 bases respectively, with 17 bases between them. This CDR3 contains 15 residues. Germline V gives CDR1 MNHEY, CDR2 SVGAGI. CDR3 in amino acids: CASSYVYGGGGEQYF. CDR3 bases: TGTGCCAGCAGTTACGTTTACGGGGGTGGTGGCGAGCAGTACTTC.

The chain has TRBV6-6 and TRBJ2-1, with D maybe TRBD1 (5 bases). V lost 4 bases to trimming and J lost 10 bases, with 11 bases between them. The CDR3 is 12 amino acids. Germline CDR1 is MNHNY and CDR2 is SVGAGI (reference sequence). The CDR3 region is CASSLTDMEQFF. The CDR3 bases are TGTGCCAGCAGTTTGACAGACATGGAGCAGTTCTTC.

This clonotype was found a few times. V and J are TRBV4-3 and TRBJ2-5; unclear D gene. The CDR3 sequence is 15 residues long. V was clipped by 1 base and J by 1 base, with 10 bases between them. Per the germline V gene, CDR1 is LGHNA and CDR2 is YSLEER. CDR3 residues: CASSQGRGSQETQYF. The DNA for the CDR3 is TGCGCCAGCAGCCAAGGGAGAGGATCCCAAGAGACCCAGTACTTC.

The chain carries TRBV7-9 and TRBJ1-4; the D is unclear. CDR1 and CDR2 from the germline V gene are SEHNR and FQNEAQ (reference sequence). This CDR3 region has 12 residues. The germline V and J ends were trimmed by 6 bases and 6 bases, with 8 bases remaining between them. As DNA, the CDR3 is TGTGCCAGCAGTAGGTCGGATGAAAAACTGTTTTTT. Translation gives CASSRSDEKLFF.

In its sample, this clonotype was seen a few times. The DNA of the CDR3 is TGTGCCAGCACCTCCAGCGGGACCGTGGGAGATACGCAGTATTTT. This sequence encodes CASTSSGTVGDTQYF. The genes are TRBV9 and TRBJ2-3; TRBD2 matches 7 bases. Trimming took 6 bases from V and 5 from J; bases not matched to a gene: 12. The CDR3 is 15 residues long. CDR1 SGDLS and CDR2 YYNGEE come from the germline V gene.

This clonotype was detected ten times or more. This sequence joins TRBV12-3 or TRBV12-4 and TRBJ2-1; TRBD2 agrees at 8 bases. Germline trimming cut 5 bases from V and 8 bases from J; bases unmatched to any gene: 8. The CDR3 runs to 14 residues. As DNA, the CDR3 is TGTGCCAGCAGTCCTACCAGCGGGGGCGATGAGCAGTTCTTC. The encoded protein is CASSPTSGGDEQFF.

There are many counts of this clonotype. The chain carries TRBV10-3 and TRBJ2-3; 9 nucleotides match TRBD2. CDR3 length: 15 amino acids. The V and J ends lost 3 bases and 2 bases, in that order; junction bases with no gene match: 3. Germline V CDR1 and CDR2: ENHRY, SYGVKD. CDR3 amino acids: CAISDGGGDTDTQYF. The DNA of the CDR3 is TGTGCCATCAGTGACGGCGGGGGGGACACAGATACGCAGTATTTT.

This clonotype was seen a handful of times. The chain has TRBV14 and TRBJ2-7, with 10 bases aligning to TRBD2. CDR3 length equals 17 residues. Germline V gene lookup returns CDR1 SGHDN and CDR2 FVKESK. The ends lost 1 base at V and 2 bases at J; junction bases unmatched: 8. CDR3 nucleotides: TGTGCCAGCAGCCAAGGGGCTAGCGGGAGTAGTGCCTACGAGCAGTACTTC. This sequence encodes CASSQGASGSSAYEQYF. Using reference TRBV14 and TRBJ2-7 for the parts outside the CDR3, the full variable domain is EAGVTQFPSHSVIEKGQTVTLRCDPISGHDNLYWYRRVMGKEIKFLLHFVKESKQDESGMPNNRFLAERTGGTYSTLKVQPAELEDSGVYFCASSQGASGSSAYEQYFGPGTRLTVT.

In its sample, this clonotype was seen many times. This chain links TRBV28 with TRBJ1-1; D is possibly TRBD1 (6 bases). The CDR3 loop spans 13 amino acids. The V end lost 7 bases, the J end lost 5 bases, and 14 bases lay between the germline ends. Germline CDR1 is MDHEN and CDR2 is SYDVKM. CDR3 DNA: TGTGCCAGCATTCGTCAGACAGGTACTGAAGCTTTCTTT. Translating it yields CASIRQTGTEAFF. Combining the CDR3 with reference TRBV28 and TRBJ1-1 gives the whole variable domain DVKVTQSSRYLVKRTGEKVFLECVQDMDHENMFWYRQDPGLGLRLIYFSYDVKMKEKGDIPEGYSVSREKKERFSLILESASTNQTSMYLCASIRQTGTEAFFGQGTRLTVV.

The chain joins TRBV7-2 to TRBJ2-5; 9 nucleotides agree with TRBD2. CDR1 and CDR2 (germline): SGHTA, FQGNSA. Germline trimming cut 2 bases from V and 5 bases from J; bases unmatched to any gene: 9. The CDR3 has 16 amino acids. The CDR3 protein is CASSLTAGGPFETQYF. The CDR3 region has the DNA TGTGCCAGCAGCTTAACGGCGGGAGGGCCCTTTGAGACCCAGTACTTC. Full variable domain (outside the CDR3, taken from reference TRBV7-2 and TRBJ2-5): GAGVSQSPSNKVTEKGKDVELRCDPISGHTALYWYRQSLGQGLEFLIYFQGNSAPDKSGLPSDRFSAERTGGSVSTLTIQRTQQEDSAVYLCASSLTAGGPFETQYFGPGTRLLVL.

This clonotype has a handful of counts. This chain connects TRBV4-2 to TRBJ1-2; perhaps TRBD1 as D (6 bases). Trimming removed 4 bases from V and 6 bases from J, with 12 bases in between. The CDR3 length is 13 residues. Germline loops: CDR1 LGHNA, CDR2 YNFKEQ. The DNA of the CDR3 is TGTGCCAGCAGCCCCGGGACAAAAAATGGCTACACCTTC. It translates to CASSPGTKNGYTF.

The CDR3 loop is CASSYRTSEQFF. In DNA, the CDR3 is TGTGCCAGCAGCTATCGGACTAGTGAGCAGTTCTTC. The chain employs TRBV11-2 and TRBJ2-1, with 7 bases lining up with TRBD2. The CDR3 covers 12 residues. Trimming took 4 bases from V and 9 from J; bases not matched to a gene: 3. Per the germline V gene, CDR1 is SGHAT and CDR2 is FQNNGV.

This clonotype appeared many times. The rearrangement joins TRBV12-3 or TRBV12-4 to TRBJ2-3; D is undetermined. Trimming removed 5 bases from V and 4 bases from J, with 7 bases in between. The CDR3 sequence is 12 residues long. The CDR3 sequence: CASSLTADTQYF. In nucleotides, the CDR3 is TGTGCCAGCAGTCTTACGGCAGATACGCAGTATTTT.

The rearrangement links TRBV5-1 to TRBJ1-6; TRBD1 aligns across 7 bases. V was pared by 4 bases and J by 9 bases, with 7 bases of the junction left unmatched. The CDR3 runs to 14 residues. Looked up from germline, CDR1 is SGHRS and CDR2 is YFSETQ. This CDR3 is CASSLGTVSSPLHF. The CDR3 bases are TGCGCCAGCAGCCTGGGGACAGTTAGTTCACCCCTCCACTTT. The variable domain in full, completed from reference TRBV5-1 and TRBJ1-6, reads KAGVTQTPRYLIKTRGQQVTLSCSPISGHRSVSWYQQTPGQGLQFLFEYFSETQRNKGNFPGRFSGRQFSNSRSEMNVSTLELGDSALYLCASSLGTVSSPLHFGNGTRLTVT.

This clonotype was seen ten or more times. This sequence joins TRBV28 and TRBJ1-2; the D gene is possibly TRBD1 (5 bases). Trimming shortened V by 3 bases and J by 2 bases, and 16 bases separated the two germline ends. Germline CDR1 reads MDHEN; CDR2 reads SYDVKM. The CDR3 totals 16 residues. CDR3 amino acids: CASSFPSGRANYGYTF. The CDR3 DNA follows: TGTGCCAGCAGTTTCCCGAGCGGCAGGGCGAACTATGGCTACACCTTC.

This clonotype has just a few counts. The chain joins TRBV6-2 or TRBV6-3 to TRBJ1-2; D is ambiguous. The CDR3 is made up of 14 amino acids. Germline V gives CDR1 MNHEY, CDR2 SVGEGT. V lost 7 bases to trimming and J lost 2 bases, with 14 bases between them. The CDR3 DNA sequence: TGTGCCAGCACCGATTTCCCCGCGAACTATGGCTACACCTTC. Translation: CASTDFPANYGYTF.

This clonotype was seen more than once but under ten times. V usage is TRBV15 and J usage is TRBJ1-4, with D possibly matching TRBD1 (5 bases). The germline V and J ends were trimmed by 2 bases and 7 bases, with 17 bases remaining between them. The CDR3 extends over 16 amino acids. CDR1 and CDR2 from the germline V gene are LNHNV and YYDKDF (reference sequence). The CDR3 loop reads CATSRPRGGRAEKLFF. DNA for the CDR3: TGTGCCACCAGCAGACCCCGAGGAGGCAGGGCTGAAAAACTGTTTTTT.

The V and J genes are TRBV6-2 or TRBV6-3 and TRBJ2-3, with no clear D. This CDR3 is built from 12 residues. Germline V gene sequence: CDR1 MNHEY, CDR2 SVGEGT. The V and J ends lost 6 bases and 11 bases respectively, with 15 bases between them. The CDR3 bases are TGTGCCAGCAGAGAAGGCAGTTCTTGGCAGTATTTT. Translation: CASREGSSWQYF.

The chain is built from TRBV9 and TRBJ2-5; 7 bases agree with TRBD2. J lost 7 bases, V lost 0 bases, and 12 bases had no gene match. Looked up from germline, CDR1 is SGDLS and CDR2 is YYNGEE. This CDR3 has 16 residues. The CDR3 loop is CASSVDRRESWGTQYF. The DNA of the CDR3 is TGTGCCAGCAGCGTAGATAGGCGGGAGTCATGGGGGACCCAGTACTTC.

This clonotype came up a few times. V usage is TRBV7-9 and J usage is TRBJ1-5, with 9 bases matching TRBD1. The V gene's germline CDR1 is SEHNR and CDR2 FQNEAQ (reference sequence). V gave up 6 bases and J gave up 5 bases; unmatched junction bases: 5. CDR3 size: 14 residues. The CDR3 reads CASSSGTGHQPQHF. The CDR3, as DNA: TGTGCCAGCAGTTCCGGGACAGGGCATCAGCCCCAGCATTTT.

As to this clonotype: At one of its ends the junction is not consistent with the germline gene, which may arise from a read error. The genes are TRBV20-1 and TRBJ2-5; 8 bases map to TRBD1. This CDR3 spans 16 amino acids. Germline values: CDR1 DFQATT, CDR2 SNEGSKA (reference sequence). CDR3 DNA sequence: TGCAGTGCTTTCAGGGGGCCAGTATCGTCGAAAGAGACCCACTACTTC. Its protein is CSAFRGPVSSKETHYF.

This clonotype was seen a handful of times. The chain uses TRBV7-2 and TRBJ2-5, with a tentative D call TRBD2 (7 bases). The CDR3 is 17 amino acids. Germline assignment: CDR1 SGHTA and CDR2 FQGNSA. Between the trimmed V and J ends, which lost 1 base and 1 base, there was a span of 16 bases. CDR3 loop: CASSLVGLAGAQETQYF. CDR3 DNA sequence: TGTGCCAGCAGCTTAGTTGGTCTCGCGGGGGCCCAAGAGACCCAGTACTTC.

The CDR3 DNA reads as TGTGCCAGCAGAACCGACCGGGAGAGCCCCTACGAGCAGTACTTC. This gives the protein CASRTDRESPYEQYF. V usage is TRBV5-5 and J usage is TRBJ2-7; TRBD2 is a possible D gene (6 bases). The germline V and J ends were trimmed by 5 bases and 2 bases, with 17 bases remaining between them. The germline V gene encodes CDR1 SGHKS and CDR2 YYEKEE (reference sequence). This CDR3 has 15 amino acids.

V and J are TRBV12-3 or TRBV12-4 and TRBJ2-1; D possibly corresponds to TRBD2 (7 bases). Between the trimmed V and J ends, which lost 1 base and 10 bases, there was a span of 14 bases. The CDR3 runs 14 residues. For the CDR3, the DNA is TGTGCCAGCAGTTTAGTGGGGGGGCCTGGGGAGCAGTTCTTC. This sequence encodes CASSLVGGPGEQFF.

This clonotype has just a few counts. This sequence may be a read error, since a much larger clone differs from it by one base. The chain couples TRBV2 to TRBJ2-3; no definite D call. V lost 6 bases to trimming and J lost 5 bases, with 3 bases between them. The CDR3 runs 10 residues. Germline-derived CDR1 and CDR2 are SNHLY and FYNNEI. CDR3 DNA sequence: TGTGCCAGCAGGGTAGATACGCAGTATTTT. Protein product: CASRVDTQYF.

Points on this clonotype: A read error may produce the germline difference seen at one junction end. This chain links TRBV7-2 with TRBJ2-3; 12 bases fit TRBD2. The CDR3 is 16 amino acids. The germline V gene has CDR1 SGHTA and CDR2 FQGNSA. This CDR3 reads CASSLAGGPVGDTQYF. The CDR3 DNA follows: TGTGCCAGCAGCCTAGCGGGAGGGCCAGTGGGAGATACGCAGTATTTT.

The chain couples TRBV15 to TRBJ2-5; D might be TRBD2 (5 bases). This CDR3 has 13 amino acids. Looked up from germline, CDR1 is LNHNV and CDR2 is YYDKDF (reference sequence). V lost 2 bases and J lost 2, with 6 bases in between. CDR3 loop: CATSRTRQETQYF. The CDR3 DNA follows: TGTGCCACCAGCAGAACTAGGCAAGAGACCCAGTACTTC.